The 7 T cell receptor beta chains listed next were all sequenced from one sample in a study of Ad26.COV2.S vaccination and SARS-CoV-2 variants. TCRdb keeps only in-frame clones here, not all; method: immunoSEQ multiplex PCR. The table has roughly 420,000 clones, 89% seen once. Stated treatment: roughly 20 received Ad26.COV2.S at low or high dose, single or two shots; 5 received placebo; per-sample allocation not given. Sample collection was performed on day 63 after the first vaccine or placebo injection. The material sequenced was peripheral blood, taken in a trial of Ad26.COV2.S vaccine versus placebo. The receptor source for this set is a person between 18 and 59 years old who received the Ad26.COV2.S COVID-19 vaccine or a placebo.

V usage is TRBV5-6 and J usage is TRBJ2-1, with 9 bases identical to TRBD2. Trimming cost V 0 bases and J 10 bases; bases outside gene matches: 8. The CDR3 covers 15 residues. Germline lookup yields CDR1 SGHDT and CDR2 YYEEEE. This CDR3 reads CASSLGGRAVGEQFF. DNA for the CDR3: TGTGCCAGCAGCTTGGGCGGGAGGGCCGTTGGGGAGCAGTTCTTC.

This chain links TRBV3-1 (or the pseudogene TRBV3-2) with TRBJ2-7, with 9 nucleotides matching TRBD2. The CDR3 sequence is 14 residues long. Germline loops: CDR1 LGHDT, CDR2 YNNKEL (reference sequence). V lost 3 bases to trimming and J lost 5 bases; unmatched junction nucleotides: 5. The CDR3 DNA reads as TGTGCCAGCAGCCAGGATAGCGGGAGCGACGAGCAGTACGTC. Its protein is CASSQDSGSDEQYV.

This chain joins TRBV4-1 and TRBJ2-7; D not certain. The germline gives CDR1 MGHRA, CDR2 YSYEKL. Trimming stripped 2 bases from V and 6 bases from J, with 11 bases between. CDR3 length: 13 amino acids. The CDR3 bases are TGCGCCAGCAGCCAAAGGGTAGGGCGCGAGCAGTACGTC. Amino acids: CASSQRVGREQYV.

This chain connects TRBV5-4 to TRBJ1-1; D ambiguous. This CDR3 is 14 amino acids long. Germline V CDR1 and CDR2: SGHNT, YYREEE (reference sequence). Trimming took off 1 base at V and 4 bases at J, with 11 bases between the two ends. The CDR3 coding sequence is TGTGCCAGCAGCTTGCTCTTTGGCGGCACTGAAGCTTTCTTT. It yields the protein CASSLLFGGTEAFF.

This clone was recorded a few times. The rearrangement joins TRBV19 to TRBJ1-5, with D unclear. Germline assignment: CDR1 LNHDA and CDR2 SQIVND (reference sequence). V lost 8 bases and J lost 0, with 14 bases in between. The CDR3 covers 15 residues. CDR3 amino acids: CASPLGESSNQPQHF. CDR3 bases: TGTGCCAGTCCTCTTGGGGAGTCTAGCAATCAGCCCCAGCATTTT.

About this clone: At one boundary the junction diverges from the germline segment, which might be a read error. The chain employs TRBV11-2 and TRBJ1-2, with 9 bases matching TRBD1. The germline V gene has CDR1 SGHAT and CDR2 FQNNGV. The CDR3 has 13 amino acids. The CDR3 bases are TGTGCCAGCAGCCTAGACAGGGGGGATGGCTACACCTTC. It yields the protein CASSLDRGDGYTF.

The V gene is TRBV7-8, the J gene TRBJ1-1, with D unresolved. Germline V CDR1 and CDR2: SGHVS, FQNEAQ. The length of the CDR3 is 13 residues. The V end lost 2 bases, the J end lost 0 bases, and 4 bases lay between the germline ends. The CDR3, as DNA: TGTGCCAGCAGCTTAACGGTGAACACTGAAGCTTTCTTT. Translating it yields CASSLTVNTEAFF.